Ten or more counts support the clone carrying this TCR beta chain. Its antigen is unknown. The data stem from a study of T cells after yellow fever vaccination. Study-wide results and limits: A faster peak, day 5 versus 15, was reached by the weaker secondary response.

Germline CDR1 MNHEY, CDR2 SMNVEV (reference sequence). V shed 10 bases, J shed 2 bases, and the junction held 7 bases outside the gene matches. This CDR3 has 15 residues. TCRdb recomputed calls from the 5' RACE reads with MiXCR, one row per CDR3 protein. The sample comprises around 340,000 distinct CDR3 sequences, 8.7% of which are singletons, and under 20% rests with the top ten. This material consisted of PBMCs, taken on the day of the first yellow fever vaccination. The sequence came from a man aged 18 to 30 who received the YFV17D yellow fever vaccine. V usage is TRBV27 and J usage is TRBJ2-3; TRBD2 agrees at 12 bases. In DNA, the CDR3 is TGTGCCACCGAATCTAGCGGGGGGGCCACAGATACGCAGTATTTT. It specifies CATESSGGATDTQYF.